One and the same sample provided the 11 T cell receptor beta chains below, sequenced in a study of blood T cell repertoires in COVID-19. Sequenced by immunoSEQ multiplex PCR; TCRdb stores in-frame clones only, minus some. Of approximately 390,000 clones listed, 90% are singletons. The sample was peripheral blood. These receptors were taken from a man younger than 35 with active or convalescent COVID-19.

The chain links TRBV19 to TRBJ2-4; 12 positions agree with TRBD2. CDR3 length: 14 residues. Trimming at V came to 6 bases and at J to 8 bases, leaving 5 bases not matched to a gene. Germline CDR1 LNHDA, CDR2 SQIVND (reference sequence). CDR3 nucleotide sequence: TGTGCCAGTAGACCGACTAGCGGGAGTTACATTCAGTACTTC. It translates to CASRPTSGSYIQYF.

The chain recombines TRBV30 with TRBJ2-4; weak D call: TRBD1 (5 bases). Germline CDR1 reads GTSNPN; CDR2 reads SVGIG (reference sequence). CDR3 size: 16 residues. V shed 2 bases and J shed 5 bases, with 19 bases lying between them. Written as DNA, the CDR3 is TGTGCCTGGAGTAGCATTAACAGGATTTCTGAAAACATTCAGTACTTC. This encodes CAWSSINRISENIQYF.

The chain combines TRBV28 with TRBJ2-3, with 8 positions matching TRBD2. The V segment lost 6 bases and the J segment 2 bases; nucleotides outside the gene matches: 4. Germline V CDR1 and CDR2: MDHEN, SYDVKM. There are 14 residues in the CDR3. CDR3 amino acids: CASSGGENTDTQYF. CDR3 DNA: TGTGCCAGCAGCGGGGGGGAAAACACAGATACGCAGTATTTT.

This chain connects TRBV28 to TRBJ2-5; D may be TRBD2 (6 bases). The germline gives CDR1 MDHEN, CDR2 SYDVKM. The length of the CDR3 is 16 residues. Trimming shortened V by 8 bases and J by 1 base, and 20 bases separated the two germline ends. The CDR3 is CASVRGQGGVQETQYF. The CDR3 DNA is TGTGCCAGCGTTAGAGGGCAGGGAGGCGTCCAAGAGACCCAGTACTTC.

V usage is TRBV5-1 and J usage is TRBJ2-5; D is possibly TRBD2 (5 bases). Germline-derived CDR1 and CDR2 are SGHRS and YFSETQ. V lost 1 base, J lost 10 bases, and 14 bases lay in between. The CDR3 contains 13 residues. The CDR3 DNA sequence: TGCGCCAGCAGCTTGATAGCCCCAGAGGGCCAGTACTTC. Its translation: CASSLIAPEGQYF.

This clone was counted only a few times. The sample carries other DNA sequences with the same CDR3. CDR3: CASSFGYEQYF. DNA for the CDR3: TGTGCCAGCAGTTTCGGGTACGAGCAGTACTTC. The V gene is TRBV27, the J gene TRBJ2-7; no firm D call. This CDR3 is built from 11 residues. Germline V gene lookup returns CDR1 MNHEY and CDR2 SMNVEV (reference sequence). Trimming shortened V by 3 bases and J by 4 bases, and 4 bases separated the two germline ends.

V and J are TRBV5-8 and TRBJ1-1; D remains unclear. Between the trimmed V and J ends, which lost 4 bases and 1 base, there was a span of 17 bases. The CDR3 extends over 16 amino acids. Germline values: CDR1 SGHTS, CDR2 YDEGEE. Written as DNA, the CDR3 is TGTGCCAGCAGCCTCGATACGGCCCCGGGGAACACTGAAGCTTTCTTT. Amino acid sequence: CASSLDTAPGNTEAFF.

The chain couples TRBV5-1 to TRBJ1-5; no clear D gene. CDR3 length equals 13 residues. From germline, CDR1 is SGHRS and CDR2 YFSETQ. Trimming cost V 0 bases and J 3 bases, with 4 bases left between them. The CDR3 loop reads CASSLDINQPQHF. The DNA for the CDR3 is TGCGCCAGCAGCTTGGACATCAATCAGCCCCAGCATTTT.

The chain is built from TRBV7-3 and TRBJ1-2; no clear D gene. This CDR3 comprises 13 residues. From germline, CDR1 is SGHTA and CDR2 FQGTGA. V gave up 5 bases and J gave up 0 bases, with 7 bases separating them. The CDR3 DNA reads as TGTGCCAGCAGCCCAGGCGCTAACTATGGCTACACCTTC. Translation gives CASSPGANYGYTF.

The rearrangement joins TRBV6-2 or TRBV6-3 to TRBJ1-2; 9 bases agree with TRBD1. Germline loops: CDR1 MNHEY, CDR2 SVGEGT. Germline trimming cut 2 bases from V and 4 bases from J; bases unmatched to any gene: 5. The CDR3 runs 15 residues. CDR3 DNA: TGTGCCAGCAGTTACCGGGGACAGGGACTCTATGGCTACACCTTC. Its translation: CASSYRGQGLYGYTF.

J is TRBJ2-3 and V is TRBV5-5; 11 nucleotides match TRBD2. CDR1 is SGHKS and CDR2 is YYEKEE in the germline V gene (reference sequence). Trimming at V came to 4 bases and at J to 7 bases, leaving 11 bases not matched to a gene. This CDR3 is 16 amino acids long. CDR3 DNA: TGTGCCAGCAGCCCCCGCGCGCTAGCGGGAGGATATACGCAGTATTTT. As protein: CASSPRALAGGYTQYF.